The rows below give T cell receptor beta chains drawn from one sample of a study of T cell responses to AZD1222 COVID-19 vaccine. The table came from immunoSEQ multiplex PCR; TCRdb's copy has only in-frame clones and leaves some out. The table records roughly 170,000 clones, around 90% of them present only once. The input for sequencing was peripheral blood, taken on day 0 of AZD1222 vaccination. All receptors come from an adult in good health. CDR3s leave out the opening cysteine and the closing phenylalanine or tryptophan.

J gene	V gene	CDR3 protein
TRBJ1-2	TRBV7-8	ASSLPGGLRGYT
TRBJ2-7	TRBV7-3	ASSSTTDSYEQY
TRBJ2-7	TRBV3-1/TRBV3-2	ASSLISGTRNEQY
TRBJ2-5	TRBV7-2	ASSFGGTGGETQY
TRBJ2-7	TRBV6-5	ASNHGPPEYEQY
TRBJ1-5	TRBV11-2	ASSLLDSNQPQH
TRBJ1-4	TRBV14	ASSPDRSGEKLF
TRBJ1-6	TRBV6-5	ASTLGTPNSPLH
TRBJ2-2	TRBV24-1	ATTDRADTGELF
TRBJ2-7	TRBV6-5	ASGYRGGEQY
TRBJ1-2	TRBV4-1	ASSQDVTEPRYGYT
TRBJ2-7	TRBV9	ASSAAGGPTHEQY
TRBJ1-2	TRBV19	ASSILGQQNYGYT
TRBJ2-1	TRBV7-3	ASSLSQGGNEQF
TRBJ2-7	TRBV28	ASSFGTGGFYEQY
TRBJ1-2	TRBV15	ATSRDGAGEDGYT
TRBJ1-4	TRBV10-3	AISESRDEVEKLF
TRBJ2-2	TRBV19	ASSVGSTGELF
TRBJ2-1	TRBV19	ASSMHGSRNEQF
TRBJ1-3	TRBV5-1	ASSLVQGSGNTIY
TRBJ2-7	TRBV6-5	ASSPGGAKSEQY
TRBJ1-1	TRBV10-2	ASSEEYRGTEAF
TRBJ2-3	TRBV4-3	ASSPGTGVSTDTQY
TRBJ1-2	TRBV19	ASSMRRHQTLWDYGYT
TRBJ2-3	TRBV12-5	ASGLVPGAEEDTQY
TRBJ2-2	TRBV7-2	ASRQANTGELF
TRBJ1-5	TRBV15	ATSRDPSTSQPQH
TRBJ2-1	TRBV20-1	SARGPGEQF
TRBJ2-3	TRBV6-5	ASSYSGGQSTDTQY
TRBJ1-5	TRBV9	ASSSGVNSNQPQH
TRBJ2-4	TRBV7-3	ASSLTGNLAKNIQY
TRBJ2-4	TRBV19	ASSLNPSLRRKKDIQY
TRBJ1-6	TRBV28	ASSLGQGSYSPLH
TRBJ2-7	TRBV3-1/TRBV3-2	ASSQGRVSYEQY
TRBJ1-2	TRBV29-1	SAIGLLYGYT
TRBJ1-5	TRBV19	ASSINSQIQPQH